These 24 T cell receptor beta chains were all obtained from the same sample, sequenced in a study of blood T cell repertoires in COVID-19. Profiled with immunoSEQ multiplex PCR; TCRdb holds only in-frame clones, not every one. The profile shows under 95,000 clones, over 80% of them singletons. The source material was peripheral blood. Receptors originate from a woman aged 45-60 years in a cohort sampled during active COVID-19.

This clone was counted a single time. CDR3 nucleotides: TGTGCCAGCAGTGATGGGGGGGACCTACAAGAGACCCAGTACTTC. Translation: CASSDGGDLQETQYF. The chain uses TRBV6-4 and TRBJ2-5, with 7 positions matching TRBD2. Trimming at V came to 3 bases and at J to 2 bases, leaving 6 bases not matched to a gene. CDR1 and CDR2 (germline): MRHNA, SNTAGT. This CDR3 comprises 15 residues.

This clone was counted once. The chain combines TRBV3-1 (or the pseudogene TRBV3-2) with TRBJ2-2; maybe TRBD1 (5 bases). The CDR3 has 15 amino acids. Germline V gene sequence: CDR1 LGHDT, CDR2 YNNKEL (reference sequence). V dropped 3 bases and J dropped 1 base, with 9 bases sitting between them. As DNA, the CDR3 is TGTGCCAGCAGCCATTCAGGGAAGAACACCGGGGAGCTGTTTTTT. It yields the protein CASSHSGKNTGELFF.

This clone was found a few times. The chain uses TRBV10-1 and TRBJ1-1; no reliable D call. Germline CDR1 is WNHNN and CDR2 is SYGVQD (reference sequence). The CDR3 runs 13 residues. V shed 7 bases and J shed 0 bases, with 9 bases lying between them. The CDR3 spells CASTSSMNTEAFF. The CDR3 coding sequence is TGCGCCAGCACCAGTTCCATGAACACTGAAGCTTTCTTT.

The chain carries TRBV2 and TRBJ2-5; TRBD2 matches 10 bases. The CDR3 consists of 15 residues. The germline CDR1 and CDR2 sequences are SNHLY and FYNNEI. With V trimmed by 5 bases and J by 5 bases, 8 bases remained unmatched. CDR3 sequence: CASSISGGVVETQYF. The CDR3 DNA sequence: TGTGCCAGCAGTATCAGCGGGGGGGTGGTGGAGACCCAGTACTTC.

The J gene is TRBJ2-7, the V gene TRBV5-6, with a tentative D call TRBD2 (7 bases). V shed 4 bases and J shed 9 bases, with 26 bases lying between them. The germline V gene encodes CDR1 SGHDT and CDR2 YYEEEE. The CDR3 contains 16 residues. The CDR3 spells CASSPENGQGRDGQYF. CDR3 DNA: TGTGCCAGCAGCCCGGAGAACGGGCAGGGGAGGGATGGGCAGTACTTC. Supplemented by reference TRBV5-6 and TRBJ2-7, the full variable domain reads DAGVTQSPTHLIKTRGQQVTLRCSPKSGHDTVSWYQQALGQGPQFIFQYYEEEERQRGNFPDRFSGHQFPNYSSELNVNALLLGDSALYLCASSPENGQGRDGQYFGPGTRLTVT.

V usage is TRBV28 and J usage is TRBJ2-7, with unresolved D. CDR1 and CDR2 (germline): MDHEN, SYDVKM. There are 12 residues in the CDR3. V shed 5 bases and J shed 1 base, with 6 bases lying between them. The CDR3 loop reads CASSPLSYEQYF. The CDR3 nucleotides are TGTGCCAGCAGTCCATTGTCCTACGAGCAGTACTTC.

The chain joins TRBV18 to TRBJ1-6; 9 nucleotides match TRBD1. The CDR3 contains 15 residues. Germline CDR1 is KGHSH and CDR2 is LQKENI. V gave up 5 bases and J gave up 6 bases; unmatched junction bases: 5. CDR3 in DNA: TGTGCCAGCTCAACGGGACAGGGAGGTAATTCACCCCTCCACTTT. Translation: CASSTGQGGNSPLHF. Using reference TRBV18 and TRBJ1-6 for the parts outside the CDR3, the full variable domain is NAGVMQNPRHLVRRRGQEARLRCSPMKGHSHVYWYRQLPEEGLKFMVYLQKENIIDESGMPKERFSAEFPKEGPSILRIQQVVRGDSAAYFCASSTGQGGNSPLHFGNGTRLTVT.

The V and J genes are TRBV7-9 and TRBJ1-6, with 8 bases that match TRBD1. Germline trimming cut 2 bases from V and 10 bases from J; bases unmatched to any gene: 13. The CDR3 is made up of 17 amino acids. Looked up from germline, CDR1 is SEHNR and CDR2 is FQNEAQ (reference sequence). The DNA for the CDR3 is TGTGCCAGCAGCTTACACCTCGGCACTTACAGGGGGTCACCCCTCCACTTT. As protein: CASSLHLGTYRGSPLHF.

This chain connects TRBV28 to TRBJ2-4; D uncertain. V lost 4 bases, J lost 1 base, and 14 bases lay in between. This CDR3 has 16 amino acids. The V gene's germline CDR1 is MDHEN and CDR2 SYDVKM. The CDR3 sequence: CASSSRLTGAKNIQYF. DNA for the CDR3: TGTGCCAGCAGTTCTCGGCTCACCGGGGCCAAAAACATTCAGTACTTC.

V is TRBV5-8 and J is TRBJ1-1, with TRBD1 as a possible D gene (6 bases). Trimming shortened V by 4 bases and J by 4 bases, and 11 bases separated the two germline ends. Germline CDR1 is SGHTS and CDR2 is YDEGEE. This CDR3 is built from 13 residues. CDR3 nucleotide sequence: TGTGCCAGCAGCCCCGACAGGCTCACTGAAGCTTTCTTT. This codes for CASSPDRLTEAFF.

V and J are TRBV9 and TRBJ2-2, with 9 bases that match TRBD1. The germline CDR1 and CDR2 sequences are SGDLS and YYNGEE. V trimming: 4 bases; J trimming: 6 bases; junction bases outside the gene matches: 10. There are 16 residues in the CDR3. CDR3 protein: CASSLRQGGYAGELFF. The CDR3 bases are TGTGCCAGCAGCCTAAGACAGGGGGGTTATGCCGGGGAGCTGTTTTTT.

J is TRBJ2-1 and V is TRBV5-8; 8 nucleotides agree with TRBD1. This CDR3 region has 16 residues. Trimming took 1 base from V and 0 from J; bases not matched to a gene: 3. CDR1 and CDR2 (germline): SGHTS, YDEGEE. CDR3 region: CASSLYGQGSYNEQFF. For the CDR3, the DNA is TGTGCCAGCAGCTTGTACGGACAGGGCTCCTACAATGAGCAGTTCTTC.

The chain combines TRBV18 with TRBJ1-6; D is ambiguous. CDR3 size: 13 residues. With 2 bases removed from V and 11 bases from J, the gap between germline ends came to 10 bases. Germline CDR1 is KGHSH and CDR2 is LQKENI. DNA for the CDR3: TGTGCCAGCTCACCAACGGGAGTGGCACCCCTCCACTTT. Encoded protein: CASSPTGVAPLHF.

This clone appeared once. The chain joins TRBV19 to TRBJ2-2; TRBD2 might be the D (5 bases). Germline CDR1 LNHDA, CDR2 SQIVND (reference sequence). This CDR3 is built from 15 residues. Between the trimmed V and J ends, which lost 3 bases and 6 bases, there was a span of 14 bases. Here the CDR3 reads CASSISEDWSGELFF. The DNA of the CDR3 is TGTGCCAGTAGTATTTCAGAGGACTGGTCCGGGGAGCTGTTTTTT. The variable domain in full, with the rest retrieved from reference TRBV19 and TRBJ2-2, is DGGITQSPKYLFRKEGQNVTLSCEQNLNHDAMYWYRQDPGQGLRLIYYSQIVNDFQKGDIAEGYSVSREKKESFPLTVTSAQKNPTAFYLCASSISEDWSGELFFGEGSRLTVL.

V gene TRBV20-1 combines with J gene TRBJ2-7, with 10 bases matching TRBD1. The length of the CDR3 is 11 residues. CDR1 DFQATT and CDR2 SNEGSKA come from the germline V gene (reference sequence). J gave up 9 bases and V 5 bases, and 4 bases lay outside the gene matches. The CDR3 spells CSAGGQGLQYF. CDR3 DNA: TGCAGTGCTGGGGGACAGGGGCTGCAGTACTTC.

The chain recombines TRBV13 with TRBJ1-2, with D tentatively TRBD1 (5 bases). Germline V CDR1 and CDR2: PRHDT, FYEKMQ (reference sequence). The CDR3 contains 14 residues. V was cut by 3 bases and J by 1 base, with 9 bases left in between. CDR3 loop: CASSLGRDNYGYTF. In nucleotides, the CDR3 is TGTGCCAGCAGCTTGGGCAGGGATAACTATGGCTACACCTTC.

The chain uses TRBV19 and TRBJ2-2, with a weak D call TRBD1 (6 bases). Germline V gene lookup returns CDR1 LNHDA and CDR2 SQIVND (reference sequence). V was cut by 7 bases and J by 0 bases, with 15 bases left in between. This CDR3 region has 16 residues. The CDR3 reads CASTPSDSSNTGELFF. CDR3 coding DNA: TGTGCCAGTACCCCATCGGACAGCTCGAACACCGGGGAGCTGTTTTTT.

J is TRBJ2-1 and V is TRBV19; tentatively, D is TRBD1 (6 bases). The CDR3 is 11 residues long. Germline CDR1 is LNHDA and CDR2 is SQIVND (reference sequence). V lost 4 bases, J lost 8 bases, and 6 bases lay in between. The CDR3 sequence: CASSKGDEQFF. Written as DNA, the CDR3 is TGTGCCAGTAGTAAGGGGGATGAGCAGTTCTTC.

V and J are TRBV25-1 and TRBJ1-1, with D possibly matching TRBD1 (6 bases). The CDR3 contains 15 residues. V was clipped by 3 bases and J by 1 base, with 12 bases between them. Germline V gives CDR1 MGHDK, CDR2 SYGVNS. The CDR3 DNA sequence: TGTGCCAGCAGTGATTACAGGGATCGGAACACTGAAGCTTTCTTT. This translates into CASSDYRDRNTEAFF.

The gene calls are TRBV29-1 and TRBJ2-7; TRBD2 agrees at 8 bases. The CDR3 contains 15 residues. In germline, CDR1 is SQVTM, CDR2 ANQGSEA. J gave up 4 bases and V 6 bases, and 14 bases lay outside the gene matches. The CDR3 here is CSVAVFRGGPYEQYF. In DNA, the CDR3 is TGCAGCGTAGCCGTTTTTCGCGGGGGGCCATACGAGCAGTACTTC.

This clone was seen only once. Here the CDR3 reads CASRGTGKAQYF. CDR3 nucleotide sequence: TGTGCCAGCAGGGGGACAGGAAAAGCGCAGTACTTC. V is TRBV11-2 and J is TRBJ2-7; 8 nucleotides align to TRBD1. The germline CDR1 and CDR2 sequences are SGHAT and FQNNGV. The CDR3 contains 12 residues. The trim removed 6 bases at V and 9 bases at J, leaving 7 bases unmatched.

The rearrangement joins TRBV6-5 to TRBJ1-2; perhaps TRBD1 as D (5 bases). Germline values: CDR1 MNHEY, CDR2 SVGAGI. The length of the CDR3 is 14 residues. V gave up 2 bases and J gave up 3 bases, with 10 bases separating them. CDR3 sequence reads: CASSYQGGYYGYTF. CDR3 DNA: TGTGCCAGCAGTTACCAGGGCGGTTACTATGGCTACACCTTC.

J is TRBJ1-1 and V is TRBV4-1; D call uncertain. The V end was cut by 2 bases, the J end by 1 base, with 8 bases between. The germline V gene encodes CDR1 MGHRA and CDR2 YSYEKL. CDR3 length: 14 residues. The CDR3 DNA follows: TGCGCCAGCAGCCAATTAGGAGGGAACACTGAAGCTTTCTTT. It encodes CASSQLGGNTEAFF.

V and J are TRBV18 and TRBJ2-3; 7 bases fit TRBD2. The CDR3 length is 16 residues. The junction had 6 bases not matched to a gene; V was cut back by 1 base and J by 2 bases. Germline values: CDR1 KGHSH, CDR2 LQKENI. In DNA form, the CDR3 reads TGTGCCAGCTCACCACTAGGACTAGACTCCACAGATACGCAGTATTTT. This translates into CASSPLGLDSTDTQYF. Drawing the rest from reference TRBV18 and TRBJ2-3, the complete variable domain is NAGVMQNPRHLVRRRGQEARLRCSPMKGHSHVYWYRQLPEEGLKFMVYLQKENIIDESGMPKERFSAEFPKEGPSILRIQQVVRGDSAAYFCASSPLGLDSTDTQYFGPGTRLTVL.